This TCR beta chain was profiled in a study of blood T cells in healthy people across ages. Findings of the study overall: Age brought a roughly linear fall in TCR beta diversity measured per million T cells. Greater diversity and more naive CD4+ cells were seen in long-lived donors than in aged donors. For the donors, CMV status was unknown and possibly confounded expanded clonotype changes.

This clonotype was picked up a small number of times. What it binds is not known. In terms of origin and age, donors were healthy Caucasian individuals from Russia aged roughly 6 to 90. V was shortened by 4 bases and J by 5 bases, with 21 bases between the two germline ends. The CDR3 length is 16 residues. Germline loops: CDR1 LGHDT, CDR2 YNNKEL (reference sequence). Alongside a J-beta primer mix, a sample-barcoded 5' primer served in a second PCR lasting roughly 6 to 11 cycles. From the 5' RACE reads, TCRdb called clonotypes with MiXCR, one entry per CDR3 protein. The repertoire has 1.5 million or so distinct CDR3 sequences, less than 45% of them found once; the top ten carry more than 4%.

This chain uses TRBV3-1 with TRBJ2-7; D possibly corresponds to TRBD2 (6 bases). The TCR originated in a woman aged 18-30 years in good health. Material: blood. The CDR3 region is CASSPEVRTNLDEQYF. The CDR3 DNA follows: TGTGCCAGCAGCCCAGAAGTACGGACTAATCTAGACGAGCAGTACTTC.